Listed below are T cell receptor beta chains from one sample, sequenced in a study of CXCR3-negative and CXCR3-positive naive CD8 T cells. TCRdb reprocessed the 5' RACE reads and stores each CDR3 protein as one record, lacking DNA. The sample includes some 50,000 distinct CDR3 sequences. The sample comprised naive CXCR3+ CD8+ T cells from blood. The receptors originated from a human donor in good health. Some clones in this sample may be carry-over from other donors' samples. CDR3s include the opening cysteine and the closing phenylalanine or tryptophan. Expanded clones get a size class; other rows say once, few or many, or leave the size out.

CDR3 protein: CASPPLRGGVRTSTDTQYF; clone size: .; CDR3 length: 19; V gene: TRBV2; J gene: TRBJ2-3
CDR3 protein: CASSLGLATDTQYF; clone size: .; CDR3 length: 14; V gene: TRBV7-6; J gene: TRBJ2-3
CDR3 protein: CASSSGVRGDNQPQHF; clone size: .; CDR3 length: 16; V gene: TRBV12-3/TRBV12-4; J gene: TRBJ1-5
CDR3 protein: CASSQDEDQPQHF; clone size: .; CDR3 length: 13; V gene: TRBV7-9; J gene: TRBJ1-5
CDR3 protein: CASRDLGSVETQYF; clone size: .; CDR3 length: 14; V gene: TRBV28; J gene: TRBJ2-5
CDR3 protein: CASSHGGPYEQYF; clone size: .; CDR3 length: 13; V gene: TRBV4-3; J gene: TRBJ2-7
CDR3 protein: CASSPLLTVSGEQYF; clone size: .; CDR3 length: 15; V gene: TRBV7-9; J gene: TRBJ2-7
CDR3 protein: CASSLQVGLSSPLHF; clone size: .; CDR3 length: 15; V gene: TRBV7-6; J gene: TRBJ1-6
CDR3 protein: CASSPGIYTEAFF; clone size: .; CDR3 length: 13; V gene: TRBV6-5; J gene: TRBJ1-1
CDR3 protein: CASWTGGRYEQFF; clone size: .; CDR3 length: 13; V gene: TRBV28; J gene: TRBJ2-1
CDR3 protein: CSVSDSSTDTQYF; clone size: .; CDR3 length: 13; V gene: TRBV29-1; J gene: TRBJ2-3
CDR3 protein: CASTPLGQGANEQYF; clone size: .; CDR3 length: 15; V gene: TRBV25-1; J gene: TRBJ2-7
CDR3 protein: CASSPRLAGGHGDTQYF; clone size: .; CDR3 length: 17; V gene: TRBV7-9; J gene: TRBJ2-3
CDR3 protein: CSVAVNYGYTF; clone size: .; CDR3 length: 11; V gene: TRBV29-1; J gene: TRBJ1-2
CDR3 protein: CSAKLAGPNTGELFF; clone size: .; CDR3 length: 15; V gene: TRBV20-1; J gene: TRBJ2-2
CDR3 protein: CSSSQSMASGYGYTF; clone size: .; CDR3 length: 15; V gene: TRBV4-3; J gene: TRBJ1-2
CDR3 protein: CASRLPGPPNGELFF; clone size: .; CDR3 length: 15; V gene: TRBV21-1; J gene: TRBJ2-2
CDR3 protein: CASSVPQGVKSYEQYF; clone size: .; CDR3 length: 16; V gene: TRBV7-8; J gene: TRBJ2-7
CDR3 protein: CASSAGQGYEQYF; clone size: .; CDR3 length: 13; V gene: TRBV5-6; J gene: TRBJ2-7
CDR3 protein: CASSFLPASGGDTDTQYF; clone size: .; CDR3 length: 18; V gene: TRBV28; J gene: TRBJ2-3
CDR3 protein: CASSQGTSGGYEQFF; clone size: .; CDR3 length: 15; V gene: TRBV4-3; J gene: TRBJ2-1
CDR3 protein: CSVFDGYEQYF; clone size: .; CDR3 length: 11; V gene: TRBV29-1; J gene: TRBJ2-7
CDR3 protein: CASSYEEDRVWIGQFF; clone size: .; CDR3 length: 16; V gene: TRBV6-1; J gene: TRBJ2-1
CDR3 protein: CASARGEDVKKLFF; clone size: .; CDR3 length: 14; V gene: TRBV3-1; J gene: TRBJ1-4
CDR3 protein: CSVEAIRVGELFF; clone size: .; CDR3 length: 13; V gene: TRBV29-1; J gene: TRBJ2-2
CDR3 protein: CASTPRDTLNTEAFF; clone size: .; CDR3 length: 15; V gene: TRBV6-2/TRBV6-3; J gene: TRBJ1-1
CDR3 protein: CASSQFAAGPETQYF; clone size: .; CDR3 length: 15; V gene: TRBV23-1; J gene: TRBJ2-5
CDR3 protein: CASSFGPPREQYF; clone size: .; CDR3 length: 13; V gene: TRBV7-2; J gene: TRBJ2-7
CDR3 protein: CASSASRLYEQYF; clone size: .; CDR3 length: 13; V gene: TRBV7-2; J gene: TRBJ2-7
CDR3 protein: CSVEPLDRLGYNEQFF; clone size: .; CDR3 length: 16; V gene: TRBV29-1; J gene: TRBJ2-1
CDR3 protein: CASSFSGGNEQFF; clone size: .; CDR3 length: 13; V gene: TRBV28; J gene: TRBJ2-1
CDR3 protein: CSARPRDRISEQYF; clone size: .; CDR3 length: 14; V gene: TRBV20-1; J gene: TRBJ2-7
CDR3 protein: CASSQDLLSDEQYF; clone size: .; CDR3 length: 14; V gene: TRBV14; J gene: TRBJ2-7
CDR3 protein: CASSSRDRAYEQYF; clone size: .; CDR3 length: 14; V gene: TRBV6-5; J gene: TRBJ2-7
CDR3 protein: CASSLRTGATGELFF; clone size: .; CDR3 length: 15; V gene: TRBV11-2; J gene: TRBJ2-2
CDR3 protein: CASSLLGAGNQPQHF; clone size: .; CDR3 length: 15; V gene: TRBV27; J gene: TRBJ1-5
CDR3 protein: CASSPSRRGANNSPLHF; clone size: .; CDR3 length: 17; V gene: TRBV4-3; J gene: TRBJ1-6
CDR3 protein: CASSYSYTDTQCF; clone size: .; CDR3 length: 13; V gene: TRBV6-6; J gene: TRBJ2-3
CDR3 protein: CSVEELPRGPTDTQYF; clone size: .; CDR3 length: 16; V gene: TRBV29-1; J gene: TRBJ2-3
CDR3 protein: CASSQGIQETQCF; clone size: .; CDR3 length: 13; V gene: TRBV4-3; J gene: TRBJ2-5
CDR3 protein: CASKRQGPYYEQYF; clone size: .; CDR3 length: 14; V gene: TRBV2; J gene: TRBJ2-7
CDR3 protein: CASSIDDEADTEAFF; clone size: .; CDR3 length: 15; V gene: TRBV19; J gene: TRBJ1-1
CDR3 protein: CASSAGGPYYNEQFF; clone size: .; CDR3 length: 15; V gene: TRBV9; J gene: TRBJ2-1
CDR3 protein: CASSQDTPPERQVTYNEQFF; clone size: .; CDR3 length: 20; V gene: TRBV3-1; J gene: TRBJ2-1
CDR3 protein: CSARDLTFYNQPQHF; clone size: .; CDR3 length: 15; V gene: TRBV20-1; J gene: TRBJ1-5
CDR3 protein: CASSVGGTYTGELFF; clone size: .; CDR3 length: 15; V gene: TRBV9; J gene: TRBJ2-2
CDR3 protein: CASCTYNEQFF; clone size: medium-sized; CDR3 length: 11; V gene: TRBV6-2/TRBV6-3; J gene: TRBJ2-1
CDR3 protein: CSAIPWTGQETQYF; clone size: .; CDR3 length: 14; V gene: TRBV29-1; J gene: TRBJ2-5
CDR3 protein: CSVDRGSYNEQFF; clone size: .; CDR3 length: 13; V gene: TRBV29-1; J gene: TRBJ2-1
CDR3 protein: CASSPSAPEDEQFF; clone size: .; CDR3 length: 14; V gene: TRBV19; J gene: TRBJ2-1